The next 8 T cell receptor beta chains were all read from a single sample in a study of T-cell memory formation after mild COVID-19. TCRdb processed the 5' RACE reads anew with MiXCR; each CDR3 protein has one entry. In the table there are a few hundred thousand distinct CDR3 sequences, approximately 15% of which are singletons. Sequences were obtained from PBMCs or a T cell subset sorted from them (not recorded which). The source of these receptors is a man between 18 and 29 years old who had mild COVID-19 (a few samples of this study predate the infection). Cell type and time point are not known.

A few counts support this clonotype. This chain links TRBV6-5 with TRBJ2-2; D remains unclear. Deletions cut 8 bases from V and 6 bases from J, with 13 bases between. Germline V gene lookup returns CDR1 MNHEY and CDR2 SVGAGI. The CDR3 runs to 13 residues. Here the CDR3 DNA reads TGTGCCAGCTCGACCCGTCCGGCCGGGGAGCTGTTTTTT. Residues: CASSTRPAGELFF.

This clonotype showed up just a few times. The V call is TRBV7-3, the J call TRBJ2-1; D is tentatively TRBD1 or TRBD2 (6 bases each). Germline V gene sequence: CDR1 SGHTA, CDR2 FQGTGA. Trimming removed 2 bases from V and 8 bases from J, with 13 bases in between. The CDR3 has 14 amino acids. CDR3: CASSLGGGRYEQFF. The CDR3 DNA is TGTGCCAGCAGCTTAGGAGGGGGGAGATATGAGCAGTTCTTC.

The chain uses TRBV29-1 and TRBJ2-1; TRBD1 agrees at 7 bases. Per the germline V gene, CDR1 is SQVTM and CDR2 is ANQGSEA. V was clipped by 6 bases and J by 2 bases; unmatched bases: 4. The CDR3 is made up of 13 amino acids. The CDR3 DNA follows: TGCAGCGTAGACAGGGCAACCTACAATGAGCAGTTCTTC. Protein product: CSVDRATYNEQFF.

The chain couples TRBV10-1 to TRBJ2-7, with D uncertain. CDR3 length: 15 amino acids. The V end was cut by 0 bases, the J end by 2 bases, with 11 bases between. Germline V gene sequence: CDR1 WNHNN, CDR2 SYGVQD (reference sequence). Written as DNA, the CDR3 is TGCGCCAGCAGTGAGTCCCCTCATCCGGCCTACGAGCAGTACTTC. Translation: CASSESPHPAYEQYF.

The chain carries TRBV9 and TRBJ2-7; weak D call: TRBD2 (5 bases). The CDR3 consists of 14 residues. CDR1 is SGDLS and CDR2 is YYNGEE in the germline V gene. The V end was cut by 2 bases, the J end by 2 bases, with 11 bases between. The CDR3 region has the DNA TGTGCCAGCAGCGTTCGAGCGGATCCCTACGAGCAGTACTTC. Translating it yields CASSVRADPYEQYF.

This clonotype occurred many times. This sequence joins TRBV4-2 and TRBJ2-5; 10 nucleotides agree with TRBD2. After removal of 2 bases from V and 5 bases from J, the junction contained 8 bases not matched to a gene. The V gene's germline CDR1 is LGHNA and CDR2 YNFKEQ. This CDR3 has 16 amino acids. The CDR3 DNA sequence: TGTGCCAGCAGCCAATTGAGCGGGGGGGCCGCCGAGACCCAGTACTTC. Translating it yields CASSQLSGGAAETQYF.

This clonotype was observed a handful of times. The genes are TRBV28 and TRBJ2-1, with 9 bases lining up with TRBD2. V trimming: 4 bases; J trimming: 10 bases; junction bases outside the gene matches: 8. The germline CDR1 and CDR2 sequences are MDHEN and SYDVKM. The CDR3 length is 14 residues. The CDR3: CASSWGAGGLEQFF. The CDR3 region has the DNA TGTGCCAGCAGTTGGGGAGCGGGGGGTTTGGAGCAGTTCTTC.

This clonotype was seen repeatedly, ten times or more. V is TRBV20-1 and J is TRBJ2-3, with TRBD2 identical over 8 bases. Germline V lookup: CDR1 DFQATT, CDR2 SNEGSKA (reference sequence). The CDR3 sequence is 14 residues long. The V and J ends lost 6 bases and 5 bases, in that order; junction bases with no gene match: 10. CDR3 sequence: CSAPSSLAGDTQYF. The CDR3 DNA follows: TGCAGTGCCCCCTCCTCTCTAGCGGGAGATACGCAGTATTTT.